These 31 T cell receptor beta chains share one sample of origin, sequenced in a study of radiotherapy plus CTLA-4 blockade in lung cancer. TCRdb's copy holds only in-frame clones and misses some; the assay was immunoSEQ multiplex PCR. The sample holds about 100,000 clones; around four fifths are singletons and the top ten take 0.84%. The starting material was peripheral blood, obtained from a patient treated with radiotherapy plus ipilimumab. Every receptor here comes from a human donor with non-small cell lung cancer who had stable disease on radiotherapy plus ipilimumab.

The chain is built from TRBV5-1 and TRBJ2-7, with 7 bases identical to TRBD2. The CDR3 sequence is 15 residues long. V was clipped by 4 bases and J by 0 bases; unmatched bases: 7. Germline V gene lookup returns CDR1 SGHRS and CDR2 YFSETQ. CDR3 sequence: CASSPGEGLSYEQYF. In DNA, the CDR3 is TGCGCCAGCAGCCCGGGGGAGGGGCTCTCCTACGAGCAGTACTTC.

This clone was seen more than once but under ten times. The chain uses TRBV28 and TRBJ2-1; D is possibly TRBD1 (7 bases). Per germline, CDR1 MDHEN and CDR2 SYDVKM. V gave up 2 bases and J gave up 5 bases, with 16 bases separating them. CDR3 length equals 16 residues. This chain's CDR3 is CASSLRGTEQNNEQFF. The CDR3 DNA sequence: TGTGCCAGCAGTTTACGGGGGACAGAGCAAAACAATGAGCAGTTCTTC.

This chain joins TRBV19 and TRBJ1-1, with D tentatively TRBD1 (5 bases). Between the trimmed V and J ends, which lost 2 bases and 4 bases, there was a span of 14 bases. The CDR3 has 15 amino acids. Germline loops: CDR1 LNHDA, CDR2 SQIVND (reference sequence). The CDR3, as DNA: TGTGCCAGTAGTATATCACGGGGGGTGGCCACTGAAGCTTTCTTT. This gives the protein CASSISRGVATEAFF.

In this sample, this clone turned up a few times. The chain carries TRBV5-8 and TRBJ2-5, with D possibly called TRBD1 or TRBD2 (6 bases each). CDR3 length equals 16 residues. The V gene's germline CDR1 is SGHTS and CDR2 YDEGEE. V lost 4 bases to trimming and J lost 1 base, with 17 bases between them. The CDR3 DNA reads TGTGCCAGCAGCCGGGCCGGCAGGGGAGGCCAAGAGACCCAGTACTTC. Translated: CASSRAGRGGQETQYF.

The rearrangement joins TRBV19 to TRBJ2-2, with D possibly matching TRBD1 (5 bases). Per the germline V gene, CDR1 is LNHDA and CDR2 is SQIVND (reference sequence). The CDR3 has 15 amino acids. Trimming left V 3 bases short and J 1 base short, with 9 bases between. The CDR3 reads CASSIWQGNTGELFF. The CDR3 DNA reads as TGTGCCAGTAGTATTTGGCAGGGGAACACCGGGGAGCTGTTTTTT.

The chain has TRBV27 and TRBJ2-7; TRBD1 might be the D (5 bases). V was trimmed by 4 bases and J by 6 bases, leaving 19 bases between them. This CDR3 is 15 amino acids long. From germline, CDR1 is MNHEY and CDR2 SMNVEV (reference sequence). This CDR3 reads CASSSLGRGTGEQYF. The DNA of the CDR3 is TGTGCCAGCAGTTCCCTGGGTAGGGGCACGGGCGAGCAGTACTTC.

The chain joins TRBV7-2 to TRBJ2-7, with 7 bases that match TRBD1. The CDR3 length is 17 residues. The germline V gene encodes CDR1 SGHTA and CDR2 FQGNSA. Unmatched junction bases numbered 17, after V lost 4 bases and J lost 5 bases. This CDR3 is CASSSRIRQGRGNEQYF. DNA for the CDR3: TGTGCCAGCAGCTCCCGAATCCGACAGGGAAGGGGCAACGAGCAGTACTTC.

This chain joins TRBV7-2 and TRBJ2-7, with D uncertain. Between the trimmed V and J ends, which lost 5 bases and 7 bases, there was a span of 15 bases. The CDR3 sequence is 13 residues long. Per germline, CDR1 SGHTA and CDR2 FQGNSA. Here the CDR3 reads CASSPTMGGEQYF. Here the CDR3 DNA reads TGTGCCAGCAGCCCGACCATGGGCGGTGAGCAGTACTTC.

The chain employs TRBV2 and TRBJ2-4, with TRBD1 as a possible D gene (5 bases). Per the germline V gene, CDR1 is SNHLY and CDR2 is FYNNEI. Trimming pared 7 bases from V and 6 bases from J, leaving 13 bases between. CDR3 size: 13 residues. This chain's CDR3 is CASKLPGINIQYF. The CDR3 nucleotides are TGTGCCAGCAAGTTACCAGGGATAAACATTCAGTACTTC.

The rearrangement uses TRBV9 and TRBJ2-2; 8 nucleotides agree with TRBD1. This CDR3 is 14 amino acids long. Germline V gene data show CDR1 as SGDLS and CDR2 as YYNGEE. V trimming: 3 bases; J trimming: 4 bases; junction bases outside the gene matches: 2. CDR3 DNA: TGTGCCAGCAGCGGGACAGGGAGCACCGGGGAGCTGTTTTTT. This gives the protein CASSGTGSTGELFF.

The table lists this clone with a few counts. This chain links TRBV2 with TRBJ2-5; either TRBD1 or TRBD2 may supply D (6 bases each). This CDR3 has 13 amino acids. Germline-derived CDR1 and CDR2 are SNHLY and FYNNEI. The germline V and J ends were trimmed by 6 bases and 1 base, with 9 bases remaining between them. The DNA of the CDR3 is TGTGCCAGCAGAGGGGGGCTCCAAGAGACCCAGTACTTC. This codes for CASRGGLQETQYF.

The chain couples TRBV6-1 to TRBJ2-7; D not certain. This CDR3 has 11 amino acids. Germline V gene lookup returns CDR1 MNHNS and CDR2 SASEGT. Trimming shortened V by 3 bases and J by 4 bases, and 4 bases separated the two germline ends. The CDR3 protein is CASSDFYEQYF. The CDR3 region has the DNA TGTGCCAGCAGTGATTTTTACGAGCAGTACTTC.

The table lists this clone with a count of one. CDR3 DNA sequence: TGTGCCAGCAGCTTGGACAGGGGGCAGGCTTTCTTT. This gives the protein CASSLDRGQAFF. The chain uses TRBV5-4 and TRBJ1-1, with TRBD1 matching 9 bases. CDR3 length equals 12 residues. The V segment lost 0 bases and the J segment 11 bases; nucleotides outside the gene matches: 2. Germline values: CDR1 SGHNT, CDR2 YYREEE (reference sequence).

The chain recombines TRBV28 with TRBJ2-7; D is possibly TRBD2 (5 bases). The germline CDR1 and CDR2 sequences are MDHEN and SYDVKM. The V and J ends lost 4 bases and 3 bases respectively, with 7 bases between them. This CDR3 contains 12 residues. The CDR3 DNA reads TGTGCCAGCAGTTCGAGGGACTACGAGCAGTACTTC. Translation: CASSSRDYEQYF.

The V and J genes are TRBV20-1 and TRBJ2-5; D is uncertain. This CDR3 has 11 residues. Germline CDR1 and CDR2: DFQATT and SNEGSKA (reference sequence). The V gene lost 7 bases and the J gene lost 0 bases, with 6 bases spanning the gap. The CDR3 loop is CSDLYQETQYF. The CDR3 DNA is TGCAGTGATTTGTACCAAGAGACCCAGTACTTC.

This clone showed up just a few times. V and J are TRBV7-9 and TRBJ1-6, with TRBD1 identical over 8 bases. J lost 7 bases, V lost 5 bases, and 10 bases had no gene match. This CDR3 has 16 residues. The germline V gene encodes CDR1 SEHNR and CDR2 FQNEAQ (reference sequence). CDR3 bases: TGTGCCAGCAGCGTGCCCGGACAGGGCGGGAATTCACCCCTCCACTTT. Translation gives CASSVPGQGGNSPLHF.

This clone appeared once. The CDR3 reads CASSVALGEHTGELFF. DNA of the CDR3: TGTGCCAGCAGCGTAGCTCTAGGGGAACACACCGGGGAGCTGTTTTTT. This chain joins TRBV9 and TRBJ2-2, with a tentative D call TRBD1 (5 bases). V lost 0 bases to trimming and J lost 3 bases, with 12 bases between them. The CDR3 length is 16 residues. Germline lookup yields CDR1 SGDLS and CDR2 YYNGEE.

The chain uses TRBV9 and TRBJ2-1, with 9 positions matching TRBD2. Germline CDR1 reads SGDLS; CDR2 reads YYNGEE. The CDR3 totals 14 residues. V was pared by 0 bases and J by 9 bases, with 4 bases of the junction left unmatched. The CDR3 bases are TGTGCCAGCAGCGTAGGGCTAGCGGGAACTGAGCAGTTCTTC. Translating it yields CASSVGLAGTEQFF.

V is TRBV5-1 and J is TRBJ2-1, with unresolved D. The ends were cut back, 2 bases at V and 6 bases at J, with 9 bases in the middle. The CDR3 loop spans 13 amino acids. CDR1 is SGHRS and CDR2 is YFSETQ in the germline V gene. The CDR3 coding sequence is TGCGCCAGCAGCTTAGACTCTGGCAATGAGCAGTTCTTC. Its protein product is CASSLDSGNEQFF.

The chain carries TRBV7-3 and TRBJ2-1; 9 bases agree with TRBD2. Germline V CDR1 and CDR2: SGHTA, FQGTGA. J was trimmed by 10 bases and V by 0 bases; bases with no gene match: 4. CDR3 size: 14 residues. The CDR3 protein is CASSLTSGGGEQFF. The DNA for the CDR3 is TGTGCCAGCAGCTTAACTAGCGGGGGAGGGGAGCAGTTCTTC.

The chain joins TRBV7-2 to TRBJ2-1; no firm D call. Trimming shortened V by 3 bases and J by 3 bases, and 12 bases separated the two germline ends. CDR3 size: 15 residues. The germline V gene has CDR1 SGHTA and CDR2 FQGNSA. The CDR3 DNA reads as TGTGCCAGCAGCTTCACGGCGTATGGCTACAATGAGCAGTTCTTC. Protein: CASSFTAYGYNEQFF.

The chain joins TRBV2 to TRBJ2-3; 10 bases are a match to TRBD2. The CDR3 runs 15 residues. Germline CDR1 and CDR2: SNHLY and FYNNEI. J lost 1 base, V lost 5 bases, and 3 bases had no gene match. CDR3 region: CASSTGTSGTDTQYF. CDR3 bases: TGTGCCAGCAGTACGGGGACTAGCGGCACAGATACGCAGTATTTT.

The chain joins TRBV9 to TRBJ2-1; weak D call: TRBD2 (6 bases). V was trimmed by 0 bases and J by 6 bases, leaving 13 bases between them. The CDR3 is 15 amino acids. In germline, CDR1 is SGDLS, CDR2 YYNGEE. CDR3 residues: CASSVELASTNEQFF. In DNA, the CDR3 is TGTGCCAGCAGCGTAGAACTAGCTAGTACCAATGAGCAGTTCTTC.

The chain combines TRBV5-3 with TRBJ2-7; possibly TRBD1 or TRBD2 for D (5 bases each). TRBV5-3 is labeled an ORF, and its function is uncertain. The CDR3 runs to 15 residues. Deletions cut 4 bases from V and 0 bases from J, with 14 bases between. The CDR3 DNA reads as TGTGCCAGAAGCGGATGGCAGGGACGCTCCTACGAGCAGTACTTC. Its protein is CARSGWQGRSYEQYF.

The rearrangement joins TRBV9 to TRBJ1-1; 8 positions agree with TRBD1. Unmatched junction bases numbered 9, after V lost 1 base and J lost 4 bases. The CDR3 is 16 residues long. Germline CDR1 reads SGDLS; CDR2 reads YYNGEE. CDR3 nucleotides: TGTGCCAGCAGCGTACTAGCCGACAGGGGCGCCACTGAAGCTTTCTTT. As protein: CASSVLADRGATEAFF. Variable domain in full (rest from reference TRBV9 and TRBJ1-1): DSGVTQTPKHLITATGQRVTLRCSPRSGDLSVYWYQQSLDQGLQFLIQYYNGEERAKGNILERFSAQQFPDLHSELNLSSLELGDSALYFCASSVLADRGATEAFFGQGTRLTVV.

The chain has TRBV2 and TRBJ2-7; possibly TRBD1 for D (6 bases). CDR3 size: 15 residues. Trimming pared 5 bases from V and 4 bases from J, leaving 18 bases between. CDR1 is SNHLY and CDR2 is FYNNEI in the germline V gene. CDR3 in amino acids: CASSQDSAINYEQYF. The CDR3 nucleotides read TGTGCCAGCAGTCAGGACAGCGCCATTAATTACGAGCAGTACTTC.

The chain couples TRBV6-1 to TRBJ1-1, with D tentatively TRBD1 (5 bases). Germline loops: CDR1 MNHNS, CDR2 SASEGT. V was trimmed by 4 bases and J by 0 bases, leaving 12 bases between them. The CDR3 contains 15 residues. CDR3: CASSGGTALNTEAFF. CDR3 bases: TGTGCCAGCAGTGGGGGGACGGCCCTGAACACTGAAGCTTTCTTT.

This clone showed up just once. The chain couples TRBV4-1 to TRBJ2-3, with D possibly being TRBD1 or TRBD2 (5 bases each). CDR1 and CDR2 from the germline V gene are MGHRA and YSYEKL. The CDR3 has 18 residues. Trimming took 0 bases from V and 0 from J, leaving 16 bases between them. The CDR3 protein is CASSQDSGGTVSTDTQYF. For the CDR3, the DNA is TGCGCCAGCAGCCAAGACTCTGGGGGTACAGTCAGCACAGATACGCAGTATTTT.

The rearrangement joins TRBV7-9 to TRBJ1-2; TRBD1 aligns across 7 bases. The CDR3 has 14 amino acids. Germline V gene data show CDR1 as SEHNR and CDR2 as FQNEAQ (reference sequence). The V and J ends lost 5 bases and 2 bases, in that order; junction bases with no gene match: 5. The CDR3 region has the DNA TGTGCCAGCAGCCCCCCGGGACAGAACTATGGCTACACCTTC. It yields the protein CASSPPGQNYGYTF.

The rearrangement uses TRBV5-6 and TRBJ2-5, with D possibly matching TRBD1 (6 bases). V lost 0 bases and J lost 5, with 14 bases in between. Looked up from germline, CDR1 is SGHDT and CDR2 is YYEEEE. CDR3 length equals 15 residues. CDR3 in DNA: TGTGCCAGCAGCTTGGACAGGGACACTCTGGAGACCCAGTACTTC. Amino acids: CASSLDRDTLETQYF.

This clone was picked up one time. The CDR3 nucleotides read TGTGCCAGCAGCTTAGGAGCTTGGGACGGAACCTACGAGCAGTACTTC. It specifies CASSLGAWDGTYEQYF. The rearrangement joins TRBV7-6 to TRBJ2-7; perhaps D is TRBD1 or TRBD2 (5 bases each). The germline V and J ends were trimmed by 1 base and 2 bases, with 15 bases remaining between them. The germline CDR1 and CDR2 sequences are SGHVS and FNYEAQ. This CDR3 region has 16 residues.